These 10 T cell receptor beta chains were all obtained from the same sample, sequenced in a study of regulatory T cells in long-lasting Graves disease. Sample time point: persistent/refractory GD, antithyroid drugs over 5 years with positive TRAb. With RNA extracted from PBMCs as input, the TCR library was made. The TCR beta library used iRepertoire HTBI primers with Arm-PCR amplification of CDR3. Each CDR3 protein is one row after TCRdb ran MiXCR on the multiplex PCR reads. The sample lists fewer than 450,000 distinct CDR3 sequences, about a quarter occurring once. Here the sequenced sample was peripheral blood mononuclear cells (PBMCs), taken when the disease was refractory, from a patient treated with antithyroid drugs. The source of these receptors is a female donor with Graves disease.

The chain joins TRBV12-3 or TRBV12-4 to TRBJ2-5, with 7 bases identical to TRBD2. The V and J ends lost 6 bases and 5 bases, in that order; junction bases with no gene match: 6. The CDR3 has 13 residues. The CDR3 bases are TGTGCCAGCAGCCGGGGGGTTCGGGAGACCCAGTACTTC. Translation gives CASSRGVRETQYF.

This chain joins TRBV14 and TRBJ2-4, with D perhaps assigned TRBD1 or TRBD2 (5 bases each). V was trimmed by 2 bases and J by 8 bases, leaving 13 bases between them. The CDR3 extends over 14 amino acids. Germline CDR1 SGHDN, CDR2 FVKESK. The CDR3 region is CASSQRGREDIQYF. In DNA, the CDR3 is TGTGCCAGCAGCCAAAGGGGTCGGGAAGACATTCAGTACTTC. The whole variable domain, filled in from reference TRBV14 and TRBJ2-4, reads EAGVTQFPSHSVIEKGQTVTLRCDPISGHDNLYWYRRVMGKEIKFLLHFVKESKQDESGMPNNRFLAERTGGTYSTLKVQPAELEDSGVYFCASSQRGREDIQYFGAGTRLSVL.

The chain combines TRBV20-1 with TRBJ2-7; D may be TRBD1 (5 bases). V lost 1 base, J lost 3 bases, and 16 bases lay in between. Germline V gene sequence: CDR1 DFQATT, CDR2 SNEGSKA (reference sequence). This CDR3 has 15 amino acids. As DNA, the CDR3 is TGCAGTGCTAGAGCCGGCAGGGTTACCTTCTACGAGCAGTACTTC. This codes for CSARAGRVTFYEQYF.

This clonotype was seen at least ten times. The chain employs TRBV6-1 and TRBJ2-5; 11 bases align to TRBD2. The length of the CDR3 is 16 residues. Germline lookup yields CDR1 MNHNS and CDR2 SASEGT. V dropped 7 bases and J dropped 2; count of bases not matched to a gene: 9. CDR3 sequence reads: CASKLAGTSGQETQYF. CDR3 bases: TGTGCCAGCAAACTCGCAGGGACTAGCGGACAAGAGACCCAGTACTTC.

The table lists this clonotype with a few counts. The V and J genes are TRBV5-6 and TRBJ2-5; 15 bases agree with TRBD2. The CDR3 runs 16 residues. Unmatched junction bases numbered 7, after V lost 4 bases and J lost 6 bases. The germline V gene has CDR1 SGHDT and CDR2 YYEEEE. CDR3 sequence reads: CASSAGLAGGMKTQYF. The CDR3 nucleotides read TGTGCCAGCAGCGCAGGACTAGCGGGAGGGATGAAGACCCAGTACTTC.

The J gene is TRBJ2-7, the V gene TRBV5-1; TRBD2 matches 9 bases. The CDR3 covers 13 residues. The germline V gene has CDR1 SGHRS and CDR2 YFSETQ. J lost 6 bases, V lost 8 bases, and 9 bases had no gene match. In nucleotides, the CDR3 is TGCGCCAGTACCGGGACTAGCAGTCTCGAGCAGTACTTC. It translates to CASTGTSSLEQYF.

This clonotype was picked up a small number of times. J is TRBJ2-2 and V is TRBV14, with D maybe TRBD2 (6 bases). V was clipped by 4 bases and J by 4 bases, with 22 bases between them. This CDR3 is 18 amino acids long. The germline gives CDR1 SGHDN, CDR2 FVKESK. CDR3 DNA sequence: TGTGCCAGCAGCCCGGGACTCGCGGGGCTTTGGAGCACCGGGGAGCTGTTTTTT. Translation gives CASSPGLAGLWSTGELFF.

At least ten counts were recorded for this clonotype. The chain links TRBV20-1 to TRBJ2-7; D not certain. With 1 base removed from V and 0 bases from J, the gap between germline ends came to 10 bases. This CDR3 comprises 14 residues. CDR1 and CDR2 from the germline V gene are DFQATT and SNEGSKA (reference sequence). The CDR3 DNA reads TGCAGTGCTAGAGGGAGCCATTACTCCTACGAGCAGTACTTC. Protein product: CSARGSHYSYEQYF.

The chain has TRBV4-3 and TRBJ1-3; D remains ambiguous. The CDR3 covers 15 residues. V lost 0 bases and J 4 bases, leaving 10 bases between the germline ends. Germline V gives CDR1 LGHNA, CDR2 YSLEER. The CDR3 nucleotides are TGCGCCAGCAGCCAAGATGACGGAGGAGGAAACACCATATATTTT. Encoded protein: CASSQDDGGGNTIYF.

The V and J genes are TRBV25-1 and TRBJ2-7, with 8 bases fitting TRBD1. The CDR3 loop spans 15 amino acids. V dropped 3 bases and J dropped 1; count of bases not matched to a gene: 5. Per the germline V gene, CDR1 is MGHDK and CDR2 is SYGVNS. The CDR3 DNA reads as TGTGCCAGCAGTGATTGGGGGACAGGATCCTACGAGCAGTACTTC. Protein sequence: CASSDWGTGSYEQYF.